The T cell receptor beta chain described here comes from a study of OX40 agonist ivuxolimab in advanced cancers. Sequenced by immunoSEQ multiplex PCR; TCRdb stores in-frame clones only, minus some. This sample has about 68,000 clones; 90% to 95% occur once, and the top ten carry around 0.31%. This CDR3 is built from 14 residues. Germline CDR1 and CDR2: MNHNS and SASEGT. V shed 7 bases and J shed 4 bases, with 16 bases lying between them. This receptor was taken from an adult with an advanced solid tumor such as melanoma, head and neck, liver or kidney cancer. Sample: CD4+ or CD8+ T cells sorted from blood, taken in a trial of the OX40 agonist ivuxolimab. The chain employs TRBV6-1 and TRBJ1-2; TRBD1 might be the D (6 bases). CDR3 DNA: TGTGCCAGCACCCCATCCGGACAGCGCTATGGCTACACCTTC. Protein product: CASTPSGQRYGYTF.